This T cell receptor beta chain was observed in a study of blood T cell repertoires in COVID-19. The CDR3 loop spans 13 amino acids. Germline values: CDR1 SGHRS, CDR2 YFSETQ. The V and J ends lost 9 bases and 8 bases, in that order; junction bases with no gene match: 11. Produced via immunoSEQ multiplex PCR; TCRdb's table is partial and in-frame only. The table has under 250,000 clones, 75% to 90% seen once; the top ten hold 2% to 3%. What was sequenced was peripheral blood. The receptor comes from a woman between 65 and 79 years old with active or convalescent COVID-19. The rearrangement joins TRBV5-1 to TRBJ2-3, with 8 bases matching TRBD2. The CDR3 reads CATTAGDPLTQYF. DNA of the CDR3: TGCGCCACCACAGCGGGGGACCCGCTTACGCAGTATTTT.